One and the same sample provided the 5 T cell receptor beta chains below, sequenced in a study of T cell repertoires in ileal Crohn's disease. Time point reported: inflamed ileum from the surgical specimen. Produced via immunoSEQ multiplex PCR; TCRdb's table is partial and in-frame only. This table has around 9,700 clones, roughly 91% appearing once. Sequencing was done on a sample of ileal tissue. The source of these receptors is an adult with Crohn's disease.

This clone was seen only once. The rearrangement joins TRBV6-1 to TRBJ1-1; perhaps TRBD1 as D (6 bases). V lost 2 bases and J 4 bases, leaving 20 bases between the germline ends. Germline V gives CDR1 MNHNS, CDR2 SASEGT. CDR3 length equals 17 residues. CDR3 nucleotides: TGTGCCAGCAGTGAACGACGGGGGACAAGCAGGAGCACTGAAGCTTTCTTT. Protein sequence: CASSERRGTSRSTEAFF.

The chain joins TRBV15 to TRBJ1-2, with D possibly matching TRBD1 (6 bases). V was pared by 0 bases and J by 4 bases, with 15 bases between. Germline V lookup: CDR1 LNHNV, CDR2 YYDKDF (reference sequence). The CDR3 has 16 residues. The chain's CDR3 is CATSREGGRMSYGYTF. In DNA form, the CDR3 reads TGTGCCACCAGCAGAGAGGGGGGCAGAATGAGCTATGGCTACACCTTC.

This chain links TRBV6-1 with TRBJ1-1; 10 bases agree with TRBD1. This CDR3 region has 13 residues. Germline V gene lookup returns CDR1 MNHNS and CDR2 SASEGT. J lost 7 bases, V lost 7 bases, and 6 bases had no gene match. Written as DNA, the CDR3 is TGTGCCAGCACTGACAGGGGGCGGGGTGAAGCTTTCTTT. It encodes CASTDRGRGEAFF.

Comments on this clone: The sample carries other DNA sequences with the same CDR3. The genes are TRBV29-1 and TRBJ1-3; possibly TRBD1 for D (5 bases). V was cut by 3 bases and J by 4 bases, with 10 bases left in between. The germline V gene has CDR1 SQVTM and CDR2 ANQGSEA. The CDR3 is made up of 13 amino acids. CDR3 sequence reads: CSVDGGTGNTIYF. The CDR3 DNA follows: TGCAGCGTTGATGGGGGGACGGGAAACACCATATATTTT.

The CDR3 region is CASSPPSGGSGTEAFF. The CDR3 nucleotides are TGTGCCAGCTCACCTCCGTCAGGGGGCTCAGGCACTGAAGCTTTCTTT. The chain is built from TRBV18 and TRBJ1-1; 8 bases line up with TRBD1. Germline CDR1 reads KGHSH; CDR2 reads LQKENI. V gave up 3 bases and J gave up 4 bases; unmatched junction bases: 10. The CDR3 runs to 16 residues.